This T cell receptor beta chain was profiled in a study of T cell responses to AZD1222 COVID-19 vaccine. Per the germline V gene, CDR1 is MNHEY and CDR2 is SMNVEV (reference sequence). The CDR3 extends over 15 amino acids. V was clipped by 5 bases and J by 8 bases; unmatched bases: 9. Data came from immunoSEQ multiplex PCR; TCRdb stores just in-frame clones and leaves some out. This sample carries roughly 140,000 clones, about 90% of them seen once, and the ten largest clones take about 5.3%. Sequencing used peripheral blood, obtained on day 0 of AZD1222 vaccination. This TCR derives from an adult in good health. V gene TRBV27 combines with J gene TRBJ2-1; 10 bases fit TRBD1. CDR3 sequence (DNA): TGTGCCAGCAGTATGGGACAGGGGAGTATCTATGAGCAGTTCTTC. It translates to CASSMGQGSIYEQFF.